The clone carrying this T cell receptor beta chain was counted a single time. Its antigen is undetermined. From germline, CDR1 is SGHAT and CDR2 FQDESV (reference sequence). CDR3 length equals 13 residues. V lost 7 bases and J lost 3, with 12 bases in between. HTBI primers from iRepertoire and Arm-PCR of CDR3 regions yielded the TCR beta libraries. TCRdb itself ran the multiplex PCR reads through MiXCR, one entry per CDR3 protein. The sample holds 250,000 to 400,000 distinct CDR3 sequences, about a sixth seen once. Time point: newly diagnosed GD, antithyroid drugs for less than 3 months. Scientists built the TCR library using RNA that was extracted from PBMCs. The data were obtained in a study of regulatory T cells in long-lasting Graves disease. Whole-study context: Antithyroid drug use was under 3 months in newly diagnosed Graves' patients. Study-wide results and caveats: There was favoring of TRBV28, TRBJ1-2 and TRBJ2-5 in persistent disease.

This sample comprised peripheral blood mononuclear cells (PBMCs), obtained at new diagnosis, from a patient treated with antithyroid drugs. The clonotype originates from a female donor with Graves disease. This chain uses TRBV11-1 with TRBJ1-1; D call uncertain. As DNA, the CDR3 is TGTGCCAGCACTATTCGGGGTGACACTGAAGCTTTCTTT. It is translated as CASTIRGDTEAFF.